The 11 T cell receptor beta chains below were found in one sample sequenced in a study of human T cells and chemical hapten exposure. TCRdb passed the RACE reads through MiXCR, listing each CDR3 protein once. The sample contains some 81,000 distinct CDR3 sequences, around 7.8% of which appear only once. Time point specified: patch test 1, 2 weeks after DPC sensitization. Treatment in this sample: therapeutic diphenylcyclopropenone sensitization with weekly scalp DPC. The input for sequencing was whole blood, taken in connection with sensitization to the hapten diphenylcyclopropenone (DPC). The receptor source for this set is a woman in her thirties with alopecia areata. Some clones in this sample may be carry-over from other donors' samples.

The V call is TRBV30, the J call TRBJ2-7, with D unresolved. Trimming cost V 0 bases and J 7 bases, with 10 bases left between them. In germline, CDR1 is GTSNPN, CDR2 SVGIG (reference sequence). This CDR3 has 12 amino acids. The CDR3 DNA follows: TGTGCCTGGAGTGTCCCGACCGGAGAGCAGTACTTC. Translated: CAWSVPTGEQYF.

This clonotype came up a few times. The chain employs TRBV11-2 and TRBJ2-5; 12 positions agree with TRBD2. Germline-derived CDR1 and CDR2 are SGHAT and FQNNGV. This CDR3 contains 18 residues. After removal of 1 base from V and 2 bases from J, the junction contained 8 bases not matched to a gene. The CDR3 coding sequence is TGTGCCAGCAGCTTAGTAGCGCCGGGACTAGCGGGTCAAGAGACCCAGTACTTC. This encodes CASSLVAPGLAGQETQYF.

There are many counts of this clonotype. The rearrangement uses TRBV15 and TRBJ2-5; weak D call: TRBD1 (8 bases). Germline loops: CDR1 LNHNV, CDR2 YYDKDF (reference sequence). Trimming pared 5 bases from V and 5 bases from J, leaving 21 bases between. This CDR3 has 16 residues. The CDR3 region is CATSRHGQGGSETQYF. The CDR3 DNA sequence: TGTGCCACCAGCCGCCATGGACAGGGAGGGAGCGAGACCCAGTACTTC.

This clonotype came up many times. V gene TRBV2 combines with J gene TRBJ1-4, with TRBD1 matching 7 bases. V gave up 6 bases and J gave up 7 bases; unmatched junction bases: 5. Germline-derived CDR1 and CDR2 are SNHLY and FYNNEI. The CDR3 runs to 13 residues. DNA for the CDR3: TGTGCCAGCAGAGCCGGACAGGCTGAAAAACTGTTTTTT. This translates into CASRAGQAEKLFF.

Of note for this clonotype: A much more abundant neighbour one base away suggests this may be a read error. The rearrangement uses TRBV20-1 and TRBJ2-7; tentative D call: TRBD2 (5 bases). Trimming removed 3 bases at V and 2 bases at J, with 17 bases between. CDR3 length: 15 amino acids. CDR1 is DFQATT, CDR2 SNEGSKA, per germline (reference sequence). The CDR3 DNA reads as TGCAGTGCTAGTCTGCTCGACGGGGAACCCTACGAGCAGTACTTC. It specifies CSASLLDGEPYEQYF.

There are many counts of this clonotype. This rearrangement joins TRBV24-1 to TRBJ2-3, with a weak D call TRBD1 (6 bases). The CDR3 consists of 13 residues. CDR1 is KGHDR and CDR2 is SFDVKD in the germline V gene. V lost 7 bases to trimming and J lost 0 bases, with 7 bases between them. The CDR3 region is CATSQGSTDTQYF. CDR3 DNA sequence: TGTGCCACCAGCCAGGGGAGCACAGATACGCAGTATTTT.

The chain combines TRBV2 with TRBJ1-2; TRBD1 is a possible D gene (6 bases). Trimming shortened V by 4 bases and J by 5 bases, and 14 bases separated the two germline ends. CDR1 and CDR2 (germline): SNHLY, FYNNEI. The CDR3 runs to 14 residues. This CDR3 reads CASSAQGRWYGYTF. CDR3 nucleotide sequence: TGTGCCAGCAGTGCACAGGGACGTTGGTATGGCTACACCTTC.

This clonotype was detected ten times or more. The chain uses TRBV6-5 and TRBJ2-3; D gene uncertain. Trimming removed 8 bases at V and 4 bases at J, with 7 bases between. The CDR3 is 11 amino acids. Germline V CDR1 and CDR2: MNHEY, SVGAGI. Written as DNA, the CDR3 is TGTGCCAGCTCGTTGGCAGATACGCAGTATTTT. This codes for CASSLADTQYF.

The genes are TRBV2 and TRBJ2-5; D possibly corresponds to TRBD1 (5 bases). Germline V gene lookup returns CDR1 SNHLY and CDR2 FYNNEI. Deletions cut 3 bases from V and 2 bases from J, with 10 bases between. There are 14 residues in the CDR3. This CDR3 reads CASSDTGSQETQYF. DNA for the CDR3: TGTGCCAGCAGTGACACAGGCTCTCAAGAGACCCAGTACTTC.

The chain couples TRBV12-3 or TRBV12-4 to TRBJ1-3, with 8 bases matching TRBD1. Losses at the gene ends were 3 bases for V and 0 bases for J; bases not matched to a gene: 7. CDR3 length equals 17 residues. The CDR3 DNA is TGTGCCAGCAGTTTGGGGGGCGGGACAGGCTCTGGAAACACCATATATTTT. Protein product: CASSLGGGTGSGNTIYF.

The chain is built from TRBV7-9 and TRBJ1-4; 8 bases fit TRBD1. The CDR3 has 16 residues. V gave up 2 bases and J gave up 6 bases; unmatched junction bases: 8. Per the germline V gene, CDR1 is SEHNR and CDR2 is FQNEAQ (reference sequence). DNA of the CDR3: TGTGCCAGCAGCTTAACACCAGGGGGCGCCGATGAAAAACTGTTTTTT. It encodes CASSLTPGGADEKLFF.